The entry below gives a single TCR beta chain sequence along with its context. Its antigen target is currently unknown. No base quality information exists; no much larger clone differs at one position. This sample was taken from a study of CD8 T cells in Susac syndrome (dated by TCRdb to between 2019 and 2020). Some background on the complete study: Repertoire sequencing was used to test whether CD8+ T cell activation and differentiation in Susac syndrome was antigen driven.

RNA was extracted using the RNeasy kit, and roughly 0.5 to 1 ug of the RNA was reverse transcribed with random hexamers. The immunoSEQ multiplex PCR assay, covering 54 Vbeta and 13 Jbeta segments, was used to amplify TCR beta CDR3 regions. PCR amplification bias was corrected by using a synthetic template baseline for primer optimization and computational correction. From the authors' description of their analysis: Reads were annotated to V, D and J genes according to IMGT and were analyzed with immunoSEQ Analyzer, with only productive sequences retained. Clonality was calculated as one minus the Shannon entropy normalized by log2 of the number of productive unique sequences. For each patient and control, public and private clones were evaluated within the 100 most prevalent clones. Susac-specific clones were defined as absent from healthy and MS cohorts, 850 to 1,300 published viral clones and other ImmuneACCESS disease sequences. The public reads were quality trimmed at Q25 with fastp and then assembled into clones with MiXCR by TCRdb, keeping productive beta chains. Each entry merges the rows of one CDR3 protein and shows their most common DNA and genes. The V and J calls were determined by TCRdb, not by the authors. The sample table records 150,000 to 200,000 distinct CDR3 sequences; over 85% of these occur just once. Of the sample, about 0.13% is held by the ten largest clones.

Results the study describes overall, beyond this receptor: The number of individuals in the TCR sequencing and HLA analysis was recognized as being relatively small.

Taken from the germline V gene (reference sequence), the CDR1 and CDR2 loops are LGHDT and YNNKEL. V is shortened by 0 bases, J by 7 bases, and the region joining them spans 6 bases. The CDR3 goes from the cysteine to the phenylalanine over 12 residues. Only CDR3 DNA remains: 36 bases, in frame from the first base. Peripheral blood CD8+ and CD4+ T cells from healthy donors, Susac syndrome patients and multiple sclerosis patients were profiled by high-throughput TCR beta sequencing. Healthy donors were age- and sex-matched controls. Bulk CD8+ and CD4+ T cells were purified by magnetic negative isolation, whereas CD8+ TEMRA cells were enriched by FACS. Blood was drawn into EDTA tubes, processed within 24 hours, and PBMCs were isolated by density gradient centrifugation. PBMCs intended for TCR sequencing were cryopreserved in liquid nitrogen and thawed later in a water bath at 37 degrees C. The sorted or isolated CD4+, CD8+ and CD8+ TEMRA cells had a purity of 90% or higher.

The sequenced material came from CD4+ T cells from PBMCs. The clonotype was recovered from a human donor in good health. This receptor chain uses TRBV3-1 and TRBJ1-1; no D segment can be confidently identified. The CDR3 protein sequence reads: CASSQDVGEAFF. The nucleotide sequence reads as follows: TGTGCCAGCAGCCAAGATGTGGGTGAAGCTTTCTTT.